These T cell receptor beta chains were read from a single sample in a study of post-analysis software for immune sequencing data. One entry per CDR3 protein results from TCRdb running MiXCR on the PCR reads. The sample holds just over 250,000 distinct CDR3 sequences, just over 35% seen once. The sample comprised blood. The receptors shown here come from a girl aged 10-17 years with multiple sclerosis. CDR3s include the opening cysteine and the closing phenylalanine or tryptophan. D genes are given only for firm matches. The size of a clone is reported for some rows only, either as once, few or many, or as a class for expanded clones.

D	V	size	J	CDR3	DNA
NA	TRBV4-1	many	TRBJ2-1	CASSHPRRGTYNEQFF	TGCGCCAGCAGCCACCCCAGGCGGGGTACCTACAATGAGCAGTTCTTC
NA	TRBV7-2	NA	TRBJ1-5	CASSLVEDQPQHF	TGTGCCAGCAGCTTAGTTGAGGACCAGCCCCAGCATTTT
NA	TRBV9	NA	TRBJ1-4	CASSAGQPTNEKLFF	TGTGCCAGCAGCGCCGGACAGCCAACTAATGAAAAACTGTTTTTT
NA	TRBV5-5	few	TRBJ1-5	CASSMSSAQPQHF	TGTGCCAGCAGCATGTCCAGCGCGCAGCCCCAGCATTTT
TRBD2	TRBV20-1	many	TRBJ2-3	CSAEAGTSLTDTQYF	TGCAGTGCCGAGGCCGGGACTAGTCTCACAGATACGCAGTATTTT
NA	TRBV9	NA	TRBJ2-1	CASSVLVSSEQFF	TGTGCCAGCAGCGTTCTAGTTTCGAGTGAGCAGTTCTTC
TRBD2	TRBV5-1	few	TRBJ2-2	CASSLIAGNTGELFF	TGCGCCAGCAGCTTGATAGCGGGGAACACCGGGGAGCTGTTTTTT
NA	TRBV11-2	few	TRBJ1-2	CASSSSDGGYGYTF	TGTGCCAGCAGCTCATCGGACGGCGGCTATGGCTACACCTTC
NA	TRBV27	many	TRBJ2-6	CASSSPGRLIPGANVLTF	TGTGCCAGCAGTTCACCGGGCCGCCTCATACCTGGGGCCAACGTCCTGACTTTC
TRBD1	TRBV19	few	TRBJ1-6	CASRTTGANSPLHF	TGTGCCAGTAGGACGACAGGGGCAAATTCACCCCTCCACTTT
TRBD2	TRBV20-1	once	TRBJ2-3	CSAIGQREGLDTQYF	TGCAGTGCTATCGGTCAGCGGGAGGGCCTAGATACGCAGTATTTT
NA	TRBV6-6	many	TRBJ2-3	CASSPAADTQYF	TGTGCCAGCAGCCCCGCCGCAGATACGCAGTATTTT
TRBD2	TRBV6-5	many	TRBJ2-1	CASSLEGGGGYNEQFF	TGTGCCAGCAGTTTGGAGGGCGGGGGGGGATACAATGAGCAGTTCTTC
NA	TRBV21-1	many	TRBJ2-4	CASSKGRPQEGIQYF	TGTGCCAGCAGCAAAGGCAGGCCCCAGGAGGGCATTCAGTACTTC
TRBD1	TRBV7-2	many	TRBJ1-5	CASSPRGPINQPQHF	TGTGCCAGCAGTCCTAGGGGGCCGATAAATCAGCCCCAGCATTTT
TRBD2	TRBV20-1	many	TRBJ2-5	CSAALGAGVGETQYF	TGCAGTGCTGCCCTCGGCGCGGGAGTGGGAGAGACCCAGTACTTC
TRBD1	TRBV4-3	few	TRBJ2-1	CASSQEDRGHNEQFF	TGCGCCAGCAGCCAAGAGGACAGGGGGCACAATGAGCAGTTCTTC
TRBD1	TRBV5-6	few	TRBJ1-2	CASRIRGQGATNYGYTF	TGTGCCAGCAGAATTCGAGGACAGGGAGCGACTAACTATGGCTACACCTTC
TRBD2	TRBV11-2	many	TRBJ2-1	CASSLEPNSGGEQFF	TGTGCCAGCAGCTTAGAGCCTAATAGCGGGGGTGAGCAGTTCTTC
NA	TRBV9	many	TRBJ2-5	CASSPTVGETQYF	TGTGCCAGCAGCCCAACCGTCGGGGAGACCCAGTACTTC